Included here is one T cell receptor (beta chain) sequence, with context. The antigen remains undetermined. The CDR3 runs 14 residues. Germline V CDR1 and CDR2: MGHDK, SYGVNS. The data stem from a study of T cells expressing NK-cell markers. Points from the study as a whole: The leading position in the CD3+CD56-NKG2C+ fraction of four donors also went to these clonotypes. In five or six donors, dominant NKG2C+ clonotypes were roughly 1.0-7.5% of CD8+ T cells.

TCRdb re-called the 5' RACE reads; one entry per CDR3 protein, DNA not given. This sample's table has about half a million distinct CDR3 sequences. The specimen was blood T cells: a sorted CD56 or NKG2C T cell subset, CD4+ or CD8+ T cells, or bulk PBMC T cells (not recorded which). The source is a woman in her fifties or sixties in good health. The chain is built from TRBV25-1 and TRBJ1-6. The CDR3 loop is CASRSLQDNSPLHF. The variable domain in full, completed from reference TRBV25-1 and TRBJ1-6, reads EADIYQTPRYLVIGTGKKITLECSQTMGHDKMYWYQQDPGMELHLIHYSYGVNSTEKGDLSSESTVSRIRTEHFPLTLESARPSHTSQYLCASRSLQDNSPLHFGNGTRLTVT.